Presented here are 9 T cell receptor beta chains from one specimen sequenced in a study of T-cell memory formation after mild COVID-19. Each CDR3 protein is one row after TCRdb ran MiXCR on the 5' RACE reads. Of about 340,000 distinct CDR3 sequences in the sample, under 15% were seen once. Sequenced sample: PBMCs or a T cell subset sorted from them (not recorded which). The origin of the receptors is a man younger than 35 who had mild COVID-19 (a few samples of this study predate the infection). Cell type and time point are not known.

This clonotype was found a few times. The chain links TRBV29-1 to TRBJ1-2, with D unresolved. Trimming stripped 3 bases from V and 2 bases from J, with 7 bases between. The CDR3 has 12 residues. Germline V lookup: CDR1 SQVTM, CDR2 ANQGSEA. DNA for the CDR3: TGCAGCGTTGAGTGGCCAAACTATGGCTACACCTTC. Protein product: CSVEWPNYGYTF.

This clonotype was detected only a few times. The rearrangement links TRBV6-6 to TRBJ2-7; 8 bases agree with TRBD1. Looked up from germline, CDR1 is MNHNY and CDR2 is SVGAGI (reference sequence). The CDR3 covers 15 residues. Trimming took 5 bases from V and 0 from J; bases not matched to a gene: 6. The CDR3 DNA reads TGTGCCAGCAGTCCACGACAGGGGCCCTCCTACGAGCAGTACTTC. Translation gives CASSPRQGPSYEQYF.

The V and J genes are TRBV27 and TRBJ2-3; possible D gene TRBD2, 6 bases. Trimming took 5 bases from V and 2 from J, leaving 14 bases between them. The germline CDR1 and CDR2 sequences are MNHEY and SMNVEV (reference sequence). This CDR3 has 15 residues. The CDR3 loop is CASSKLASATDTQYF. CDR3 bases: TGTGCCAGCAGTAAACTGGCTAGCGCCACAGATACGCAGTATTTT.

V usage is TRBV11-2 and J usage is TRBJ1-1; D remains ambiguous. V was clipped by 5 bases and J by 4 bases, with 11 bases between them. The CDR3 contains 13 residues. The germline V gene has CDR1 SGHAT and CDR2 FQNNGV. CDR3 in DNA: TGTGCCAGCAGCCCGCGCGGGGTCACTGAAGCTTTCTTT. This sequence encodes CASSPRGVTEAFF.

Many counts were recorded for this clonotype. The gene calls are TRBV7-2 and TRBJ2-1; D call uncertain. Germline CDR1 is SGHTA and CDR2 is FQGNSA. The CDR3 runs to 12 residues. V lost 8 bases, J lost 6 bases, and 11 bases lay in between. The CDR3 DNA is TGTGCCAGCGAGACGACCCGCAATGAGCAGTTCTTC. Its translation: CASETTRNEQFF. The whole variable domain, filled in from reference TRBV7-2 and TRBJ2-1, reads GAGVSQSPSNKVTEKGKDVELRCDPISGHTALYWYRQSLGQGLEFLIYFQGNSAPDKSGLPSDRFSAERTGGSVSTLTIQRTQQEDSAVYLCASETTRNEQFFGPGTRLTVL.

In its sample, this clonotype was seen a few times. The genes are TRBV5-1 and TRBJ2-7; D perhaps matches TRBD1 (5 bases). CDR3 length: 17 amino acids. The V gene's germline CDR1 is SGHRS and CDR2 YFSETQ. Between the trimmed V and J ends, which lost 1 base and 0 bases, there was a span of 17 bases. CDR3 amino acids: CASSLPHRFGFSYEQYF. The CDR3 bases are TGCGCCAGCAGCTTGCCTCACAGGTTTGGCTTCTCCTACGAGCAGTACTTC.

This clonotype was picked up a small number of times. This chain connects TRBV5-1 to TRBJ2-3, with D maybe TRBD1 (6 bases). The CDR3 covers 15 residues. Per germline, CDR1 SGHRS and CDR2 YFSETQ. Trimming removed 7 bases at V and 5 bases at J, with 20 bases between. CDR3 nucleotides: TGCGCCAGCGGCGTACCCAGGGGATCACAAGATACGCAGTATTTT. Translating it yields CASGVPRGSQDTQYF.

Only a few counts were recorded for this clonotype. The genes are TRBV29-1 and TRBJ2-7; 7 bases match TRBD2. The CDR3 totals 11 residues. The trim removed 0 bases at V and 9 bases at J, leaving 2 bases unmatched. Germline values: CDR1 SQVTM, CDR2 ANQGSEA. The chain's CDR3 is CSVEDRGVQYF. CDR3 nucleotide sequence: TGCAGCGTTGAAGATCGGGGGGTGCAGTACTTC.

This clonotype was observed a handful of times. The chain carries TRBV7-9 and TRBJ1-2; D perhaps matches TRBD1 (5 bases). The germline V gene has CDR1 SEHNR and CDR2 FQNEAQ (reference sequence). This CDR3 contains 16 residues. V gave up 4 bases and J gave up 2 bases, with 17 bases separating them. CDR3 DNA sequence: TGTGCCAGCAGCTCTTCTGAGAGGGACCGGAACTATGGCTACACCTTC. The encoded protein is CASSSSERDRNYGYTF. Looking up the rest from reference TRBV7-9 and TRBJ1-2 gives the full variable domain: DTGVSQNPRHKITKRGQNVTFRCDPISEHNRLYWYRQTLGQGPEFLTYFQNEAQLEKSRLLSDRFSAERPKGSFSTLEIQRTEQGDSAMYLCASSSSERDRNYGYTFGSGTRLTVV.